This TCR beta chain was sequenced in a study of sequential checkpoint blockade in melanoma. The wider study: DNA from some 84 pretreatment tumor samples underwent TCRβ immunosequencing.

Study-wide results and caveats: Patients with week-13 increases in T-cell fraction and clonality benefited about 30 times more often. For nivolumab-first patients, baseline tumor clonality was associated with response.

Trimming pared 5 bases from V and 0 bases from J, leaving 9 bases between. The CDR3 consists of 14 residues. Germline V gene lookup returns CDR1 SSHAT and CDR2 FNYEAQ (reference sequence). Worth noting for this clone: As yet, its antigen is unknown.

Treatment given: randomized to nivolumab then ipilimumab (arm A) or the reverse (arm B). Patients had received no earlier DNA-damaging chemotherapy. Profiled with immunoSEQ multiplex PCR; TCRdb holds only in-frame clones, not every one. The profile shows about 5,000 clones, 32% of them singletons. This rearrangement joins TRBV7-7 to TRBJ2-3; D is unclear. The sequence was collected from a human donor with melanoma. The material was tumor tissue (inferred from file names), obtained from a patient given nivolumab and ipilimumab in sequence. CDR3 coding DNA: TGTGCCAGCAGCCCCTTGGGGAGCACAGATACGCAGTATTTT. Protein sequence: CASSPLGSTDTQYF.